This TCR beta chain comes out of a study of cytomegalovirus exposure and HLA in healthy donors. PCR was performed using 60 Vbeta and 13 Jbeta primers. Data came from immunoSEQ multiplex PCR; TCRdb stores just in-frame clones and leaves some out. The data hold 180,000 or so clones, with around four fifths observed a single time. The CDR3 spans 20 residues. Trimming at V came to 4 bases and at J to 0 bases, leaving 17 bases not matched to a gene. Germline V lookup: CDR1 LGHNA, CDR2 YSLEER. Source material: PBMCs. The sequence was obtained from a woman aged 30 to 39 in good health and CMV-seronegative. This rearrangement joins TRBV4-3 to TRBJ2-1; TRBD2 aligns across 8 bases. The DNA of the CDR3 is TGCGCCAGCAGCCCCTCTTTGGGTGCGGGGGGCCTAAGCTCCTACAATGAGCAGTTCTTC. It encodes CASSPSLGAGGLSSYNEQFF.